This T cell receptor (beta chain) was sequenced for a study of T cells in Graves' hyperthyroidism and ophthalmopathy. V was trimmed by 7 bases and J by 4 bases, leaving 14 bases between them. The CDR3 contains 13 residues. Germline loops: CDR1 SQVTM, CDR2 ANQGSEA. Amplification targeted TCR beta CDR3 regions from RNA transcripts. HTBI primers were the set used in a first-round RT-PCR of the TCR CDR3. One entry per CDR3 protein results from TCRdb running MiXCR on the multiplex PCR reads. Counted here are 250,000 to 350,000 distinct CDR3 sequences, 16% occurring once; the ten biggest clones make up around 33%. Notes on the study in general: Separation of ophthalmopathy from stable hyperthyroidism was achieved by a 13 V-J model.

This clonotype was detected only a few times. Its antigen is not identified. Material: blood. The TCR was taken from a man aged 30 to 39 with Graves' hyperthyroidism. The rearrangement uses TRBV29-1 and TRBJ1-3; D uncertain. CDR3 bases: TGCAGCGCTACCCCGGGGTTCGGAAACACCATATATTTT. This gives the protein CSATPGFGNTIYF.